These 26 T cell receptor beta chains were all obtained from the same sample, sequenced in a study of identical twins. TCRdb independently ran MiXCR on the 5' RACE reads; one entry per CDR3 protein. Here the sample spans a few hundred thousand distinct CDR3 sequences, approximately 8.3% being singletons. These data are also associated with another study on yellow fever vaccine responses in identical twins.

Source material: CD8+ T cells sorted from blood. The receptors originated from a woman aged 18-29 years in good health.

This rearrangement joins TRBV27 to TRBJ2-7; possibly TRBD1 for D (5 bases). The CDR3 is made up of 14 amino acids. The V and J ends lost 3 bases and 0 bases respectively, with 9 bases between them. Germline CDR1 MNHEY, CDR2 SMNVEV (reference sequence). The DNA for the CDR3 is TGTGCCAGCAGTTTCGGCAGGGACTCCTACGAGCAGTACTTC. Its translation: CASSFGRDSYEQYF.

There are many counts of this clonotype. DNA of the CDR3: TGTGCCAGCAGCTTAGACGGGCTGAGCAATCAGCCCCAGCATTTT. Its translation: CASSLDGLSNQPQHF. J is TRBJ1-5 and V is TRBV7-9; unclear D gene. From germline, CDR1 is SEHNR and CDR2 FQNEAQ (reference sequence). This CDR3 has 15 residues. V lost 1 base and J 1 base, leaving 8 bases between the germline ends.

The rearrangement joins TRBV20-1 to TRBJ2-7; D is undetermined. V was trimmed by 6 bases and J by 0 bases, leaving 15 bases between them. CDR1 is DFQATT, CDR2 SNEGSKA, per germline (reference sequence). The CDR3 length is 14 residues. The CDR3 bases are TGCAGTGCACAGAGTTGGGCGAACTCCTACGAGCAGTACTTC. Protein product: CSAQSWANSYEQYF.

This clonotype was counted at least ten times. The chain carries TRBV29-1 and TRBJ2-7, with TRBD2 matching over 10 bases. The germline gives CDR1 SQVTM, CDR2 ANQGSEA. The ends lost 5 bases at V and 4 bases at J; junction bases unmatched: 11. The CDR3 loop spans 15 amino acids. CDR3 protein: CSVFLSGRASYEQYF. The CDR3 DNA reads as TGCAGCGTTTTCTTGAGCGGGAGGGCCAGTTACGAGCAGTACTTC.

This clonotype was observed a few times. The genes are TRBV20-1 and TRBJ2-1, with D unresolved. The V end was cut by 3 bases, the J end by 6 bases, with 6 bases between. CDR3 length: 11 residues. The germline V gene encodes CDR1 DFQATT and CDR2 SNEGSKA (reference sequence). The CDR3 spells CSARVGNEQFF. The CDR3 DNA reads as TGCAGTGCTAGGGTGGGCAATGAGCAGTTCTTC.

In its sample, this clonotype was seen a few times. V usage is TRBV11-2 and J usage is TRBJ1-3; 8 nucleotides agree with TRBD1. Trimming took 5 bases from V and 0 from J; bases not matched to a gene: 12. Germline values: CDR1 SGHAT, CDR2 FQNNGV. This CDR3 contains 18 residues. CDR3 sequence: CASSGQNQGALSGNTIYF. In DNA form, the CDR3 reads TGTGCCAGCAGCGGGCAGAATCAGGGGGCCCTCTCTGGAAACACCATATATTTT.

This chain connects TRBV29-1 to TRBJ2-1; D ambiguous. The CDR3 extends over 12 amino acids. V was cut by 4 bases and J by 5 bases, with 9 bases left in between. The germline gives CDR1 SQVTM, CDR2 ANQGSEA. The CDR3 here is CSVVWRNNEQFF. CDR3 bases: TGCAGCGTTGTCTGGCGGAACAATGAGCAGTTCTTC.

Comment on this clonotype: Germline is not matched at one junction end, which may reflect a read error. The rearrangement uses TRBV20-1 and TRBJ2-7; TRBD2 aligns across 7 bases. This CDR3 contains 13 residues. Per germline, CDR1 DFQATT and CDR2 SNEGSKA (reference sequence). CDR3 amino acids: CSARDPLRGDQHF. The CDR3 nucleotides read TGCAGTGCTAGAGACCCGCTTCGGGGGGATCAGCACTTC.

This clonotype has a handful of counts. This rearrangement joins TRBV6-5 to TRBJ1-5; D gene ambiguous. The CDR3 runs 15 residues. The ends were cut back, 0 bases at V and 3 bases at J, with 9 bases in the middle. Germline values: CDR1 MNHEY, CDR2 SVGAGI. In DNA, the CDR3 is TGTGCCAGCAGTTACTCGATGGACCTCAATCAGCCCCAGCATTTT. Amino acid sequence: CASSYSMDLNQPQHF.

Only one count was recorded for this clonotype. The CDR3 loop is CASSFSDHIQYF. Here the CDR3 DNA reads TGTGCCAGCAGCTTCAGTGACCACATTCAGTACTTC. V is TRBV5-5 and J is TRBJ2-4; D is ambiguous. Trimming cost V 2 bases and J 8 bases, with 8 bases left between them. The CDR3 length is 12 residues. The germline V gene has CDR1 SGHKS and CDR2 YYEKEE (reference sequence).

This clonotype was counted a single time. V gene TRBV4-3 combines with J gene TRBJ2-7; D is unresolved. Trimming removed 0 bases at V and 7 bases at J, with 10 bases between. The germline V gene encodes CDR1 LGHNA and CDR2 YSLEER. The CDR3 runs to 13 residues. In DNA form, the CDR3 reads TGCGCCAGCAGCCAAGATATCTGGGGAGAGCAGTACTTC. This translates into CASSQDIWGEQYF.

There are many counts of this clonotype. The chain combines TRBV12-3 or TRBV12-4 with TRBJ2-5; D unclear. This CDR3 contains 13 residues. The V gene lost 6 bases and the J gene lost 3 bases, with 11 bases spanning the gap. DNA of the CDR3: TGTGCCAGCAGCCCTGTTGGGGAAGAGACCCAGTACTTC. Amino acid sequence: CASSPVGEETQYF.

This clonotype was counted between two and nine times. The chain has TRBV27 and TRBJ2-1, with D possibly called TRBD1 or TRBD2 (6 bases each). This CDR3 has 15 amino acids. The V end was cut by 9 bases, the J end by 0 bases, with 15 bases between. CDR1 is MNHEY, CDR2 SMNVEV, per germline (reference sequence). The CDR3 here is CASRGVESSYNEQFF. CDR3 in DNA: TGTGCCAGTAGGGGGGTGGAAAGCTCCTACAATGAGCAGTTCTTC.

The V call is TRBV30, the J call TRBJ2-5, with D possibly matching TRBD2 (6 bases). This CDR3 has 12 amino acids. The V and J ends lost 1 base and 7 bases respectively, with 10 bases between them. Germline V gene sequence: CDR1 GTSNPN, CDR2 SVGIG (reference sequence). The CDR3 is CAWSEGRGTQYF. CDR3 in DNA: TGTGCCTGGAGTGAAGGGCGGGGGACCCAGTACTTC.

In regard to this clonotype: A much larger clonotype is one base distant, so this may be a read error. J is TRBJ1-1 and V is TRBV3-1, with D uncertain. The CDR3 is made up of 14 amino acids. Germline V CDR1 and CDR2: LGHDT, YNNKEL (reference sequence). Here the CDR3 reads CATTREWGNTVAFF. The CDR3 DNA follows: TGTGCCACTACGCGTGAGTGGGGTAACACTGTAGCTTTCTTT.

The chain uses TRBV29-1 and TRBJ2-1; 11 bases map to TRBD1. Germline V lookup: CDR1 SQVTM, CDR2 ANQGSEA. CDR3 length equals 15 residues. With V trimmed by 5 bases and J by 4 bases, 7 bases remained unmatched. The CDR3 DNA is TGCAGCGTTTTTGGACAGGGGGCCCGATACAATGAGCAGTTCTTC. It codes for CSVFGQGARYNEQFF.

About this clonotype: An end of the junction differs from the germline gene, which may be a read error. The chain employs TRBV2 and TRBJ2-5, with 15 bases that match TRBD2. Germline-derived CDR1 and CDR2 are SNHLY and FYNNEI. The CDR3 sequence is 17 residues long. The CDR3 DNA reads TGTGCCAGCAGGGAAGGACTAGCGGGAGGGCCGGGGGAGACCCAGTACTTC. This codes for CASREGLAGGPGETQYF. The full variable domain, completed using reference TRBV2 and TRBJ2-5, is EPEVTQTPSHQVTQMGQEVILRCVPISNHLYFYWYRQILGQKVEFLVSFYNNEISEKSEIFDDQFSVERPDGSNFTLKIRSTKLEDSAMYFCASREGLAGGPGETQYFGPGTRLLVL.

This clonotype was recorded a few times. This chain connects TRBV29-1 to TRBJ2-7; D ambiguous. The CDR3 is 12 amino acids. Trimming left V 2 bases short and J 3 bases short, with 8 bases between. CDR1 and CDR2 from the germline V gene are SQVTM and ANQGSEA. CDR3 residues: CSVELPGYEQYF. CDR3 nucleotide sequence: TGCAGCGTTGAACTTCCCGGCTACGAGCAGTACTTC.

This clonotype was detected only a few times. The V and J genes are TRBV4-2 and TRBJ1-1; weak D call: TRBD1 (5 bases). Trimming took 4 bases from V and 5 from J, leaving 11 bases between them. The germline V gene encodes CDR1 LGHNA and CDR2 YNFKEQ. This CDR3 is built from 13 residues. The CDR3 DNA is TGTGCCAGCAGCCCCAAGAGACAGACTGAAGCTTTCTTT. Protein: CASSPKRQTEAFF.

The chain recombines TRBV20-1 with TRBJ2-1; no definite D call. CDR1 and CDR2 (germline): DFQATT, SNEGSKA (reference sequence). This CDR3 contains 13 residues. V lost 1 base and J lost 9, with 13 bases in between. The CDR3, as DNA: TGCAGTGCTAGAGGGGCCGACGGAAGTGAGCAGTTCTTC. It encodes CSARGADGSEQFF.

The chain joins TRBV27 to TRBJ1-5; D possibly corresponds to TRBD1 (5 bases). The CDR3 extends over 13 amino acids. V gave up 2 bases and J gave up 6 bases, with 8 bases separating them. From germline, CDR1 is MNHEY and CDR2 SMNVEV (reference sequence). CDR3 in amino acids: CASSLGGAQPQHF. The CDR3 DNA follows: TGTGCCAGCAGTTTAGGAGGGGCTCAGCCCCAGCATTTT.

This clonotype was counted many times. The rearrangement joins TRBV6-1 to TRBJ2-1; D possibly uses TRBD1 or TRBD2 (5 bases each). This CDR3 has 13 amino acids. V lost 7 bases and J 4 bases, leaving 11 bases between the germline ends. Germline V lookup: CDR1 MNHNS, CDR2 SASEGT. DNA of the CDR3: TGTGCCAGCACCATTGGGGGATACAATGAGCAGTTCTTC. Its translation: CASTIGGYNEQFF.

This clonotype was observed a handful of times. The CDR3 DNA reads as TGTGCCAGCAGTCCCGACAGGGTTGAAGCTTTCTTT. Amino acids: CASSPDRVEAFF. The chain is built from TRBV27 and TRBJ1-1; 7 bases match TRBD1. The germline V gene encodes CDR1 MNHEY and CDR2 SMNVEV (reference sequence). V was clipped by 5 bases and J by 7 bases; unmatched bases: 4. CDR3 length: 12 residues.

This clonotype has ten or more counts. The J gene is TRBJ2-1, the V gene TRBV19; the match to TRBD2 covers 10 bases. Germline-derived CDR1 and CDR2 are LNHDA and SQIVND (reference sequence). This CDR3 contains 15 residues. Germline trimming cut 5 bases from V and 4 bases from J; bases unmatched to any gene: 5. The CDR3 loop is CASSVTSGQYNEQFF. The CDR3 DNA reads TGTGCCAGTAGTGTGACTAGCGGGCAGTACAATGAGCAGTTCTTC.

This clonotype has more than one count but fewer than ten. The gene calls are TRBV12-3 or TRBV12-4 and TRBJ1-1, with D possibly TRBD1 on 6 matching bases. CDR3 length: 12 amino acids. Between the trimmed V and J ends, which lost 3 bases and 7 bases, there was a span of 9 bases. DNA for the CDR3: TGTGCCAGCAGTTTCGGGACACTTGAAGCTTTCTTT. Its protein is CASSFGTLEAFF.

This clonotype was seen at least ten times. The chain is built from TRBV11-2 and TRBJ2-1; D uncertain. V lost 1 base to trimming and J lost 7 bases, with 8 bases between them. Germline V gene data show CDR1 as SGHAT and CDR2 as FQNNGV. This CDR3 contains 13 residues. The CDR3, as DNA: TGTGCCAGCAGCTTAGCCCTCCGAAATGAGCAGTTCTTC. Residues: CASSLALRNEQFF.